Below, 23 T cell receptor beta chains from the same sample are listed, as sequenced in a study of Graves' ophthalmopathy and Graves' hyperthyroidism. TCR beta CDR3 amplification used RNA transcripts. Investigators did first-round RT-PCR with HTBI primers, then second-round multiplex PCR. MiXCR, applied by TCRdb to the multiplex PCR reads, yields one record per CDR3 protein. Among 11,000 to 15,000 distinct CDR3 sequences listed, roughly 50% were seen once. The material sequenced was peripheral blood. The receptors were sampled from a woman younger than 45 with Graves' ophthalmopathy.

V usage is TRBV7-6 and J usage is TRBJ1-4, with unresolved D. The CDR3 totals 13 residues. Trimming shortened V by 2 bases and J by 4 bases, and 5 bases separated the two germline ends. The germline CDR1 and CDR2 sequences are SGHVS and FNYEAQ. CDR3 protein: CASSLWGNEKLFF. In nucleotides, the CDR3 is TGTGCCAGCAGCTTATGGGGTAATGAAAAACTGTTTTTT.

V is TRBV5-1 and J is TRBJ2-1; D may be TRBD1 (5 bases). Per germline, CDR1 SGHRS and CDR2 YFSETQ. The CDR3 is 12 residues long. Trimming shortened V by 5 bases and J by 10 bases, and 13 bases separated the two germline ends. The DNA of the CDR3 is TGCGCCAGCAGGCCCTCGACAGCCGAGCAGTTCTTC. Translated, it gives CASRPSTAEQFF.

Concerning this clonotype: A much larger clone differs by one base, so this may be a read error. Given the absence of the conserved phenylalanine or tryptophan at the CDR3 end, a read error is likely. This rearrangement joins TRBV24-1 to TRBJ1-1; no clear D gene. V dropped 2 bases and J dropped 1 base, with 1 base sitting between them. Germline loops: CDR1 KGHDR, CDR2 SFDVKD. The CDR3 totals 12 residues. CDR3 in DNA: TGTGCCACCAGTGATTGGAACACTGAAGCTTTCTCT. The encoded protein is CATSDWNTEAFS.

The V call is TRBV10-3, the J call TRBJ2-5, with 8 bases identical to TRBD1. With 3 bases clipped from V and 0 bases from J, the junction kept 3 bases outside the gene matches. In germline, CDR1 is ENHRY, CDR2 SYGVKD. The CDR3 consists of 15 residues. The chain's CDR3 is CAISDDRGNQETQYF. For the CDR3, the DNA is TGTGCCATCAGTGACGACAGGGGTAACCAAGAGACCCAGTACTTC.

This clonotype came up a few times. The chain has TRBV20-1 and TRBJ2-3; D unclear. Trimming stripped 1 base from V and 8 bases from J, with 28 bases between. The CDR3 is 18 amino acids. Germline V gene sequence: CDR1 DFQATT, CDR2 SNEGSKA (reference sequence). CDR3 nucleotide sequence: TGCAGTGCTAGAGCCAGGTCACAAGGGATACCTCCACTCCGTACGCAGTATTTT. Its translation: CSARARSQGIPPLRTQYF.

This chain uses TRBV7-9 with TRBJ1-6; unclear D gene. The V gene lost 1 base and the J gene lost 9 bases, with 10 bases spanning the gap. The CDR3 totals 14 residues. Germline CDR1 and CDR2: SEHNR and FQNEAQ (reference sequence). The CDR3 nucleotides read TGTGCCAGCAGCTTAGGATCCTCGAGTTCACCCCTCCACTTT. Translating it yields CASSLGSSSSPLHF.

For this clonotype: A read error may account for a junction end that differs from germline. The CDR3 DNA sequence: TGTGCCAGCAGCTTTCAGGGACCCTACGAGCTGTACTTC. This translates into CASSFQGPYELYF. This chain joins TRBV11-3 and TRBJ2-7; D tentatively reads TRBD1 or TRBD2 (5 bases each). CDR1 and CDR2 from the germline V gene are SGHNT and YENEEA. The CDR3 has 13 residues.

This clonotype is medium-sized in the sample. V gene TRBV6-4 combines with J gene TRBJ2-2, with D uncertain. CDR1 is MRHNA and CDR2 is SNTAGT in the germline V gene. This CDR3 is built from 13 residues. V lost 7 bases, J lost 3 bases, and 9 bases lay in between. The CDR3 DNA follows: TGTGCCAGCACCGACGGAGACACCGGGGAGCTGTTTTTT. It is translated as CASTDGDTGELFF.

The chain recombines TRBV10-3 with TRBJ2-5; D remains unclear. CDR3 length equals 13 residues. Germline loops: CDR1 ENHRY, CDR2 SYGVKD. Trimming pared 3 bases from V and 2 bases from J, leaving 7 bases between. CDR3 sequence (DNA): TGTGCCATCAGTGATAGAGTACAAGAGACCCAGTACTTC. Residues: CAISDRVQETQYF.

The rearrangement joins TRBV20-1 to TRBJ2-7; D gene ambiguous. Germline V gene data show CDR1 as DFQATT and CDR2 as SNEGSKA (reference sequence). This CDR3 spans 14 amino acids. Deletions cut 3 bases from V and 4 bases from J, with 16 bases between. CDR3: CSASVGSTSYEQYF. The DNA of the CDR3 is TGCAGTGCTAGCGTGGGGTCTACAAGTTACGAGCAGTACTTC.

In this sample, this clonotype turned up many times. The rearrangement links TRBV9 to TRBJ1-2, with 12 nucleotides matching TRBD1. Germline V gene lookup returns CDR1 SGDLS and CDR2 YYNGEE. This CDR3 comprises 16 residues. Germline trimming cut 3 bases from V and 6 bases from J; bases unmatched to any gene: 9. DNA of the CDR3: TGTGCCAGCAGCGCAATCCTCGGGACAGGGGGCCATGGCTACACCTTC. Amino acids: CASSAILGTGGHGYTF. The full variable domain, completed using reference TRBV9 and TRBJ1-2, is DSGVTQTPKHLITATGQRVTLRCSPRSGDLSVYWYQQSLDQGLQFLIQYYNGEERAKGNILERFSAQQFPDLHSELNLSSLELGDSALYFCASSAILGTGGHGYTFGSGTRLTVV.

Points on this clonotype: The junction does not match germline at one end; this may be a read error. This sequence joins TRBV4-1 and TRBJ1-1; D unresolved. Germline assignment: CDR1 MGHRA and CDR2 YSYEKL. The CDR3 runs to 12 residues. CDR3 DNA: TGTGCCAGCAGCCAAGGATACCGTGAAGCTTTCTTT. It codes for CASSQGYREAFF.

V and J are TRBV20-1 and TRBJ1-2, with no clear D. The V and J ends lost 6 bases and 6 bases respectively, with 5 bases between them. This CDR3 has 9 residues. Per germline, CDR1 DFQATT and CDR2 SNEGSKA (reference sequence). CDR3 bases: TGCAGTGCGGTTGATGGCTACACCTTC. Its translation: CSAVDGYTF.

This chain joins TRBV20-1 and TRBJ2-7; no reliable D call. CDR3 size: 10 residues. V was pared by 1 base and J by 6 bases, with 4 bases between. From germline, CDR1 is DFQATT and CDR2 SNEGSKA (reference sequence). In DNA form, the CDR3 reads TGCAGTGCTAGAGCGGGCGAGCAGTACTTC. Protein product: CSARAGEQYF.

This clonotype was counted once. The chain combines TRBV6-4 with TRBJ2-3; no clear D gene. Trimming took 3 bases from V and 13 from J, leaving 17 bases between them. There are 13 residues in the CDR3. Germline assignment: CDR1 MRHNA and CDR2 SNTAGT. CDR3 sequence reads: CASSESSTETEYF. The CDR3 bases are TGTGCCAGCAGTGAGTCCAGCACAGAAACGGAGTATTTT.

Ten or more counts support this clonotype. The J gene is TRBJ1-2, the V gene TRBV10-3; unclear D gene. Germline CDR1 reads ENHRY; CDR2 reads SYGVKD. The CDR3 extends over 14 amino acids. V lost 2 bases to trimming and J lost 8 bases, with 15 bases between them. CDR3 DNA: TGTGCCATCAGTGAGCCCCTCCGCTACCGAGGCTACACCTTC. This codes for CAISEPLRYRGYTF.

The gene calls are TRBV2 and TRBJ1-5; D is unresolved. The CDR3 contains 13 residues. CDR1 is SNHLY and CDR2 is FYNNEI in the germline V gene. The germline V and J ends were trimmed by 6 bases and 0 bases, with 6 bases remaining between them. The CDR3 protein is CASRQYSNQPQHF. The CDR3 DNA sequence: TGTGCCAGCAGACAATATAGCAATCAGCCCCAGCATTTT.

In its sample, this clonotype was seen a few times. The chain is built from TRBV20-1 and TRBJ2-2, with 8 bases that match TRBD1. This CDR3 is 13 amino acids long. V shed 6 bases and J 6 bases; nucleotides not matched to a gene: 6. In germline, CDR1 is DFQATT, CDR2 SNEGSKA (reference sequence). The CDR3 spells CSASPDRAGELFF. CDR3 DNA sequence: TGCAGTGCCAGCCCGGACAGGGCCGGGGAGCTGTTTTTT.

The CDR3 is CASSGGIGINSPLHF. The DNA for the CDR3 is TGCGCCAGCAGCGGGGGGATCGGCATTAATTCACCCCTCCACTTT. This chain connects TRBV5-1 to TRBJ1-6; possible D gene TRBD1, 5 bases. The CDR3 totals 15 residues. The germline CDR1 and CDR2 sequences are SGHRS and YFSETQ. V lost 4 bases to trimming and J lost 6 bases, with 14 bases between them.

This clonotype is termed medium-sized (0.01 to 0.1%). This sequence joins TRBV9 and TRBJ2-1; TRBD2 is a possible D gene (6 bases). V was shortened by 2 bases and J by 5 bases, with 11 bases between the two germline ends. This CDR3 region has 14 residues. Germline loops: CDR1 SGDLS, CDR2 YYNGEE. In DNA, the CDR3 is TGTGCCAGCAGCGTGGGCGGGGATAACAATGAGCAGTTCTTC. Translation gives CASSVGGDNNEQFF.

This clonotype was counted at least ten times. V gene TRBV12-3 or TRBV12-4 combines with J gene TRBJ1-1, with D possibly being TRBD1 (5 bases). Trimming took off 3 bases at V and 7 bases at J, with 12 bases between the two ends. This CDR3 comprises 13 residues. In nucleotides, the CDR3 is TGTGCCAGCAGTTTTCATTGGACAAATGAAGCTTTCTTT. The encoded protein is CASSFHWTNEAFF.

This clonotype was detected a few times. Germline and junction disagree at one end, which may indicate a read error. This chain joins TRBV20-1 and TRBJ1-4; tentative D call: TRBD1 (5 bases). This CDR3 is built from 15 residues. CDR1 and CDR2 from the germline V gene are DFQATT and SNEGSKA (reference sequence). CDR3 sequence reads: CSARDTTVANETLFF. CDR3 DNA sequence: TGCAGTGCTAGGGACACGACGGTAGCTAATGAAACACTGTTTTTT.

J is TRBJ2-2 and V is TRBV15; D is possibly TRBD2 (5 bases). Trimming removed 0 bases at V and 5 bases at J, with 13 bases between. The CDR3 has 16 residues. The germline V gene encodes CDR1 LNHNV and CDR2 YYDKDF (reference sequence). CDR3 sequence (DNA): TGTGCCACCAGCAGAGATCGAGCGGAGACTACCGGGGAGCTGTTTTTT. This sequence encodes CATSRDRAETTGELFF.